The 18 T cell receptor beta chains given below trace back to one sample, sequenced in a study of blood T cell repertoires in COVID-19. Repertoires were generated with immunoSEQ multiplex PCR, while TCRdb's copy carries only in-frame clones and drops some. The profile shows about 130,000 clones, around 86% of them singletons. The material sequenced was peripheral blood. These receptors all come from a man aged 35 to 55 with active or convalescent COVID-19.

This clone was detected only once. The chain links TRBV30 to TRBJ2-3, with TRBD1 matching 9 bases. Per the germline V gene, CDR1 is GTSNPN and CDR2 is SVGIG (reference sequence). The CDR3 totals 16 residues. V dropped 0 bases and J dropped 1; count of bases not matched to a gene: 5. The CDR3 nucleotides read TGTGCCTGGAGTGTAGGACAGGGGCGAGGCACAGATACGCAGTATTTT. This sequence encodes CAWSVGQGRGTDTQYF.

The chain couples TRBV3-1 (or the pseudogene TRBV3-2) to TRBJ2-3; D is unresolved. This CDR3 has 14 residues. Per the germline V gene, CDR1 is LGHDT and CDR2 is YNNKEL (reference sequence). V was cut by 0 bases and J by 11 bases, with 15 bases left in between. The CDR3 is CASSQDPSVGWQYF. CDR3 in DNA: TGTGCCAGCAGCCAAGATCCTTCCGTGGGCTGGCAGTATTTT.

V gene TRBV5-1 combines with J gene TRBJ1-3; D remains ambiguous. CDR1 and CDR2 (germline): SGHRS, YFSETQ. V lost 3 bases and J lost 4, with 14 bases in between. The CDR3 spans 15 residues. CDR3 protein: CASSSSGSSGNTIYF. CDR3 in DNA: TGCGCCAGCAGCTCCTCAGGATCATCAGGAAACACCATATATTTT.

This chain connects TRBV9 to TRBJ1-6; perhaps TRBD1 as D (5 bases). V was cut by 4 bases and J by 8 bases, with 13 bases left in between. The CDR3 has 14 residues. Germline V gene sequence: CDR1 SGDLS, CDR2 YYNGEE. CDR3 coding DNA: TGTGCCAGCAGCCGCACAGGAGGGTATTCACCCCTCCACTTT. Encoded protein: CASSRTGGYSPLHF. The full variable domain, completed using reference TRBV9 and TRBJ1-6, is DSGVTQTPKHLITATGQRVTLRCSPRSGDLSVYWYQQSLDQGLQFLIQYYNGEERAKGNILERFSAQQFPDLHSELNLSSLELGDSALYFCASSRTGGYSPLHFGNGTRLTVT.

This clone was observed a single time. The rearrangement uses TRBV7-9 and TRBJ2-5; D not resolved. The CDR3 contains 17 residues. Germline loops: CDR1 SEHNR, CDR2 FQNEAQ (reference sequence). The V and J ends lost 3 bases and 1 base respectively, with 18 bases between them. Here the CDR3 reads CASSFIFQRHRQETQYF. CDR3 nucleotides: TGTGCCAGCAGCTTTATTTTCCAAAGACACCGCCAAGAGACCCAGTACTTC.

J is TRBJ2-7 and V is TRBV5-5; no definite D call. The ends were cut back, 1 base at V and 4 bases at J, with 15 bases in the middle. The CDR3 loop spans 15 amino acids. Germline CDR1 and CDR2: SGHKS and YYEKEE (reference sequence). Written as DNA, the CDR3 is TGTGCCAGCAGCTTGTATGCGGAGACTCTGTACGAGCAGTACTTC. This encodes CASSLYAETLYEQYF.

V usage is TRBV13 and J usage is TRBJ1-2, with TRBD1 matching 7 bases. The CDR3 covers 18 residues. Trimming at V came to 1 base and at J to 8 bases, leaving 19 bases not matched to a gene. CDR1 is PRHDT and CDR2 is FYEKMQ in the germline V gene (reference sequence). The CDR3 DNA reads as TGTGCCAGCAGCTTAGTACAGGGGAGAATAGGGGGGAGCGGCGGCTACACCTTC. Encoded protein: CASSLVQGRIGGSGGYTF.

V usage is TRBV4-1 and J usage is TRBJ1-2; D is uncertain. Trimming removed 7 bases at V and 8 bases at J, with 8 bases between. CDR1 is MGHRA and CDR2 is YSYEKL in the germline V gene. The CDR3 sequence is 10 residues long. CDR3 nucleotides: TGCGCCAGCACTGTCTTCGGCTACACCTTC. This translates into CASTVFGYTF.

V usage is TRBV7-6 and J usage is TRBJ2-2; D might be TRBD1 (5 bases). The CDR3 spans 15 residues. CDR1 and CDR2 from the germline V gene are SGHVS and FNYEAQ. Trimming shortened V by 5 bases and J by 2 bases, and 12 bases separated the two germline ends. CDR3 sequence reads: CASSPETENTGELFF. The CDR3 DNA is TGTGCCAGCAGCCCGGAGACAGAAAACACCGGGGAGCTGTTTTTT.

The chain carries TRBV2 and TRBJ2-7; TRBD2 might be the D (5 bases). Per the germline V gene, CDR1 is SNHLY and CDR2 is FYNNEI. The CDR3 spans 13 residues. Between the trimmed V and J ends, which lost 1 base and 7 bases, there was a span of 11 bases. The CDR3 loop is CASSEVASWEQYF. The CDR3 DNA follows: TGTGCCAGCAGTGAAGTTGCTAGCTGGGAGCAGTACTTC.

CDR3 protein: CASSLAGPAQPQHF. CDR3 bases: TGTGCCAGCAGTTTGGCAGGGCCGGCCCAGCCCCAGCATTTT. This chain uses TRBV28 with TRBJ1-5; a weak D match, TRBD1 (5 bases). Germline CDR1 reads MDHEN; CDR2 reads SYDVKM. CDR3 length: 14 residues. The V gene lost 3 bases and the J gene lost 7 bases, with 13 bases spanning the gap.

The chain combines TRBV6-2 or TRBV6-3 with TRBJ2-3; 8 bases map to TRBD2. Germline V gives CDR1 MNHEY, CDR2 SVGEGT. The CDR3 covers 14 residues. V dropped 6 bases and J dropped 6; count of bases not matched to a gene: 8. The chain's CDR3 is CASSRAGVGDTQYF. The CDR3 coding sequence is TGTGCCAGCAGCCGAGCGGGGGTTGGCGATACGCAGTATTTT.

This clone occurred a few times. This chain uses TRBV29-1 with TRBJ2-5, with D perhaps TRBD2 (5 bases). Germline V gives CDR1 SQVTM, CDR2 ANQGSEA. CDR3 length: 11 residues. Trimming pared 6 bases from V and 5 bases from J, leaving 10 bases between. This CDR3 is CSVGVDETQYF. For the CDR3, the DNA is TGCAGCGTCGGGGTCGACGAGACCCAGTACTTC.

This chain joins TRBV10-3 and TRBJ2-7; TRBD1 matches 8 bases. V trimming: 6 bases; J trimming: 3 bases; junction bases outside the gene matches: 7. In germline, CDR1 is ENHRY, CDR2 SYGVKD. This CDR3 contains 14 residues. In nucleotides, the CDR3 is TGTGCCATCAGGGGGGCGGGACAGGACTACGAGCAGTACTTC. It yields the protein CAIRGAGQDYEQYF.

The CDR3 sequence: CASSGPGTTHNEQFF. CDR3 DNA sequence: TGTGCCAGCAGTGGGCCCGGGACAACACACAATGAGCAGTTCTTC. The gene calls are TRBV28 and TRBJ2-1; TRBD1 might be the D (6 bases). V was shortened by 5 bases and J by 5 bases, with 16 bases between the two germline ends. This CDR3 has 15 residues. Per germline, CDR1 MDHEN and CDR2 SYDVKM. Complete variable domain (other parts from reference TRBV28 and TRBJ2-1): DVKVTQSSRYLVKRTGEKVFLECVQDMDHENMFWYRQDPGLGLRLIYFSYDVKMKEKGDIPEGYSVSREKKERFSLILESASTNQTSMYLCASSGPGTTHNEQFFGPGTRLTVL.

This clone was counted only a few times. The rearrangement uses TRBV5-5 and TRBJ1-6, with 7 bases aligning to TRBD1. Germline CDR1 SGHKS, CDR2 YYEKEE (reference sequence). The trim removed 0 bases at V and 6 bases at J, leaving 0 bases unmatched. The CDR3 spans 14 residues. The chain's CDR3 is CASSLAGGNSPLHF. CDR3 nucleotides: TGTGCCAGCAGCTTGGCAGGGGGTAATTCACCCCTCCACTTT.

This rearrangement joins TRBV3-1 (or the pseudogene TRBV3-2) to TRBJ1-1; no reliable D call. Germline-derived CDR1 and CDR2 are LGHDT and YNNKEL (reference sequence). Trimming pared 4 bases from V and 4 bases from J, leaving 4 bases between. CDR3 length: 11 residues. CDR3 loop: CASSRLTEAFF. CDR3 DNA: TGTGCCAGCAGCCGTCTCACTGAAGCTTTCTTT.

This chain connects TRBV7-2 to TRBJ2-3; TRBD2 matches 11 bases. Unmatched junction bases numbered 5, after V lost 1 base and J lost 2 bases. Germline lookup yields CDR1 SGHTA and CDR2 FQGNSA. The CDR3 totals 17 residues. CDR3 residues: CASSLGLAGGFTDTQYF. In DNA form, the CDR3 reads TGTGCCAGCAGCTTAGGGCTAGCGGGGGGATTCACAGATACGCAGTATTTT. The variable domain in full, completed from reference TRBV7-2 and TRBJ2-3, reads GAGVSQSPSNKVTEKGKDVELRCDPISGHTALYWYRQSLGQGLEFLIYFQGNSAPDKSGLPSDRFSAERTGGSVSTLTIQRTQQEDSAVYLCASSLGLAGGFTDTQYFGPGTRLTVL.